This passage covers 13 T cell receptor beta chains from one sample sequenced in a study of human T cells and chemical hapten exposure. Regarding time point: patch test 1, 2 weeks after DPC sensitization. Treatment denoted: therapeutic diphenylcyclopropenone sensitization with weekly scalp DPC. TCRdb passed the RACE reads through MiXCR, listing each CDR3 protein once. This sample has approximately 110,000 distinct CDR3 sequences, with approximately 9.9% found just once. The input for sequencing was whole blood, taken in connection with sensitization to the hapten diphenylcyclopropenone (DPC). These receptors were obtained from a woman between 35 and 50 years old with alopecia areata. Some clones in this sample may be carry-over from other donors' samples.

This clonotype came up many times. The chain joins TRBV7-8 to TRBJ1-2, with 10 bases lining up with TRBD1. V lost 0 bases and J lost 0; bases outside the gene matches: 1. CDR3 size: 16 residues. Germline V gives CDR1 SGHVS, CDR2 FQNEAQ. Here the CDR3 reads CASSLAGQGTNYGYTF. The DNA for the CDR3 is TGTGCCAGCAGCTTAGCGGGACAGGGGACTAACTATGGCTACACCTTC.

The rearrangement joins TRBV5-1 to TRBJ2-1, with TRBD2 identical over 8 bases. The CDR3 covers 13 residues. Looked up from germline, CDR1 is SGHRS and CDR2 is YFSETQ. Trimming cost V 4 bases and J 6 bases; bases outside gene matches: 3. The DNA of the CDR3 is TGCGCCAGCAGCCCCGGGACTAGCAATGAGCAGTTCTTC. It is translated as CASSPGTSNEQFF.

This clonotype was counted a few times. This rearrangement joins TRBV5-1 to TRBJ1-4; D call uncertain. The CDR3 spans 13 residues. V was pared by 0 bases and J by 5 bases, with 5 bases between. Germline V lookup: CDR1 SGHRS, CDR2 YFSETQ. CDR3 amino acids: CASSLEQNEKLFF. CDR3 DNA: TGCGCCAGCAGCTTGGAGCAGAATGAAAAACTGTTTTTT.

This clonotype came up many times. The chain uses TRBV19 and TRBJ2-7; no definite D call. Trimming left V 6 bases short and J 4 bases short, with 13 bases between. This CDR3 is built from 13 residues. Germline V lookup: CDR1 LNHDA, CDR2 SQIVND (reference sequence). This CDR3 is CASSRGRSYEQYF. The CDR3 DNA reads TGTGCCAGTAGCCGAGGACGGTCATACGAGCAGTACTTC.

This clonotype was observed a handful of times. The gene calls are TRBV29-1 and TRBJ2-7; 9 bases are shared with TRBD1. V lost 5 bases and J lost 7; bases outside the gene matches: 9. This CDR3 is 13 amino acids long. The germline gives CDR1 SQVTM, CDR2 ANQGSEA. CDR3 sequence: CSVYGDRDPEQYF. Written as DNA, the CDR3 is TGCAGCGTTTACGGGGACAGGGACCCGGAGCAGTACTTC.

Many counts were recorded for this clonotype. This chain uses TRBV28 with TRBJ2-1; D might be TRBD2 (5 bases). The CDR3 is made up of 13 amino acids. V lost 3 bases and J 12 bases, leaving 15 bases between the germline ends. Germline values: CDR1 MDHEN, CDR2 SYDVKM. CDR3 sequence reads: CASSFPGLVWQFF. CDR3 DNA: TGTGCCAGCAGTTTCCCTGGACTTGTTTGGCAGTTCTTC.

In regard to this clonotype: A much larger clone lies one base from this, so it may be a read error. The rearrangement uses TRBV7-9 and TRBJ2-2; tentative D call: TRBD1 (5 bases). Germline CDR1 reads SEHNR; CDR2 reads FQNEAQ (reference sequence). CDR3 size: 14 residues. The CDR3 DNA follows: TGTGCCGGCAGCCCGACAGAGAACACCGGGGAGCTGTTTTTT. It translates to CAGSPTENTGELFF.

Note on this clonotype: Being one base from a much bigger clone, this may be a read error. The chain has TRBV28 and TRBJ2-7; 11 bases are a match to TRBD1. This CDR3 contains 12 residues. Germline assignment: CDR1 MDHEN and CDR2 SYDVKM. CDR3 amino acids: CASSPGTGGGSF. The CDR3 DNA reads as TGTGCCAGCAGCCCCGGGACAGGGGGTGGTAGTTTC.

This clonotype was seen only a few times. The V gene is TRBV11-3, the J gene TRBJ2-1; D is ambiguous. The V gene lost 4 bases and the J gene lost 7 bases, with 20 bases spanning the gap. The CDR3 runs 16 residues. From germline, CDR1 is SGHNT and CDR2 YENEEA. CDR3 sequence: CASSSDTFLGPNEQFF. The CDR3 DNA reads TGTGCCAGCAGCTCAGACACATTCCTAGGGCCTAATGAGCAGTTCTTC.

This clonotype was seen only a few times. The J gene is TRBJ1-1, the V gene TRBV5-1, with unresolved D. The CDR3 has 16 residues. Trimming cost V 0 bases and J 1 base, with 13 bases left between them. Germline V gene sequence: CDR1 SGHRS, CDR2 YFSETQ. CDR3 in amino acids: CASSLGVGISNTEAFF. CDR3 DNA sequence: TGCGCCAGCAGCTTGGGGGTAGGCATATCGAACACTGAAGCTTTCTTT.

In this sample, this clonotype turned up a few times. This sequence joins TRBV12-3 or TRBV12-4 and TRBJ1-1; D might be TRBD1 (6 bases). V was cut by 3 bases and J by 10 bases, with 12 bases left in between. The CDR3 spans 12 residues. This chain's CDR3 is CASSFIQGGAFF. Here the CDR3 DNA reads TGTGCCAGCAGTTTCATACAGGGTGGAGCTTTCTTT.

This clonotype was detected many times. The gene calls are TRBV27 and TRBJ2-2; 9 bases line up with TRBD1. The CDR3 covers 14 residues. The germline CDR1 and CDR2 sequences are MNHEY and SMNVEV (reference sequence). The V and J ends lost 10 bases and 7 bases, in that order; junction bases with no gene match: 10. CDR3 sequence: CATSSGQGIGELFF. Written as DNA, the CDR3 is TGTGCCACCTCGAGCGGACAGGGGATCGGGGAGCTGTTTTTT.

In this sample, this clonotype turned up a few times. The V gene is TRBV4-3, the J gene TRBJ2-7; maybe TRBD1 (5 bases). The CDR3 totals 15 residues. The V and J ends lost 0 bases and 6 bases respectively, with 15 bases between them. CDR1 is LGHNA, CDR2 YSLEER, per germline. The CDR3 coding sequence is TGCGCCAGCAGCCAAGATGGGTCAGGGATAGGCGAGCAGTACTTC. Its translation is CASSQDGSGIGEQYF.